This T cell receptor beta chain was observed in a study of blood T cells in healthy people across ages. This CDR3 is built from 11 residues. CDR1 SQVTM and CDR2 ANQGSEA come from the germline V gene. A second PCR, run for roughly 7 to 12 cycles, used a sample-barcoded 5' primer plus a J-beta primer mix. Each cDNA molecule was tagged by a template-switch adaptor with 12 random nucleotides. MiXCR, run by TCRdb on the 5' RACE reads, gives a single entry per CDR3 protein. Counted here are approximately 1.5 million distinct CDR3 sequences, about 31% occurring once; the ten biggest clones make up about 10%. Regarding the study as a whole: Correlation between TCR beta diversity and naive T cell percentage was strong.

Each donor gave 9.5 to 10 milliliters of peripheral blood. Comments on this clonotype: The antigen remains undetermined.

Sequencing was performed on blood. The receptor comes from a woman in her 30s in good health. The V gene is TRBV29-1, the J gene TRBJ2-1; D is unclear. The CDR3 reads CRASLTNEQFF. DNA of the CDR3: TGCAGGGCAAGTTTAACGAATGAGCAGTTCTTC.